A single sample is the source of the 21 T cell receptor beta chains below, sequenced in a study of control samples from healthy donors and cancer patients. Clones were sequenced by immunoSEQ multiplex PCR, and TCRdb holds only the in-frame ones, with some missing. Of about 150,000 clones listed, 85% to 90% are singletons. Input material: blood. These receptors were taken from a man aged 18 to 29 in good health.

The CDR3 is CASSPTDREGYEQYF. CDR3 DNA sequence: TGTGCCAGCAGTCCGACGGACAGGGAGGGCTACGAGCAGTACTTC. The rearrangement links TRBV28 to TRBJ2-7; D is perhaps TRBD1 (8 bases). CDR1 and CDR2 (germline): MDHEN, SYDVKM. This CDR3 comprises 15 residues. V lost 5 bases and J lost 3, with 17 bases in between.

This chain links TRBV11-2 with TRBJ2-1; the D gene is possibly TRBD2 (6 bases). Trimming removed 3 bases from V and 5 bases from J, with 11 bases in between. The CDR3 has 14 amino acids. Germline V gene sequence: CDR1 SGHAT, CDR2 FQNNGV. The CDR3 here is CASSFQPGDNEQFF. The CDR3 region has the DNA TGTGCCAGCAGCTTCCAGCCGGGAGACAATGAGCAGTTCTTC.

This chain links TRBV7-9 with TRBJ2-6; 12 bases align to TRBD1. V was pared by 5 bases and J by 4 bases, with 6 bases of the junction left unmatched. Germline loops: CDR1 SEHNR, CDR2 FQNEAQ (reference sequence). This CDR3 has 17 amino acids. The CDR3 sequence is CASSRGQGATGANVLTF. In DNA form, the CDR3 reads TGTGCCAGCAGCCGGGGACAGGGGGCTACCGGGGCCAACGTCCTGACTTTC. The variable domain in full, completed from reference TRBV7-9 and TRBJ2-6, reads DTGVSQNPRHKITKRGQNVTFRCDPISEHNRLYWYRQTLGQGPEFLTYFQNEAQLEKSRLLSDRFSAERPKGSFSTLEIQRTEQGDSAMYLCASSRGQGATGANVLTFGAGSRLTVL.

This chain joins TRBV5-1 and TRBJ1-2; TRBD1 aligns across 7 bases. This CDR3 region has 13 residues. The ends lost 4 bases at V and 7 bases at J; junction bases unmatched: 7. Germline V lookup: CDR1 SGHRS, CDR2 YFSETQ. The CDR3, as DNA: TGCGCCAGCAGCGATGAGGGGGCGCGTGGCTACACCTTC. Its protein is CASSDEGARGYTF.

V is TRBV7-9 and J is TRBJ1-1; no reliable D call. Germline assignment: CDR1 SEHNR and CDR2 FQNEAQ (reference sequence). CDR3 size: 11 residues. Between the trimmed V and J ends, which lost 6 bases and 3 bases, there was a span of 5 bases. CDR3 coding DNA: TGTGCCAGCAGTTCTGACACTGAAGCTTTCTTT. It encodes CASSSDTEAFF.

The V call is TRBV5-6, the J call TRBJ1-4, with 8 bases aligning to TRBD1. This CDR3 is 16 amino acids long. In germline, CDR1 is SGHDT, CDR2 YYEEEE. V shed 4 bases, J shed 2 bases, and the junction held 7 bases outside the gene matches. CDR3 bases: TGTGCCAGCAGCCCGACAGGGGATCGCACTAATGAAAAACTGTTTTTT. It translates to CASSPTGDRTNEKLFF.

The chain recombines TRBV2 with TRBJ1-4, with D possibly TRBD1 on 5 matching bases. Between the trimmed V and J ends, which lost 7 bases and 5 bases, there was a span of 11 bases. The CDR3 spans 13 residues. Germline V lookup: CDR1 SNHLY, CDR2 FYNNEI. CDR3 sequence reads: CASTGGSNEKLFF. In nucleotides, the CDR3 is TGTGCCAGCACGGGGGGGAGCAATGAAAAACTGTTTTTT.

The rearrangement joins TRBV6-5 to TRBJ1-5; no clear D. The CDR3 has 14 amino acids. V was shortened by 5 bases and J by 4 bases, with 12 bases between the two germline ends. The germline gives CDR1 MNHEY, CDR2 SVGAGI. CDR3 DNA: TGTGCCAGCAGTCCCCGGGAAGCTAATCAGCCCCAGCATTTT. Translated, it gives CASSPREANQPQHF.

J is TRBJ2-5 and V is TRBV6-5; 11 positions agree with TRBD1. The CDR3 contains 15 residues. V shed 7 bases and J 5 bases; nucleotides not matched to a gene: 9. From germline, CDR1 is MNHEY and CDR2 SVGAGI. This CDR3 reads CASIPDRGQVETQYF. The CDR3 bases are TGTGCCAGCATTCCGGACAGGGGGCAAGTGGAGACCCAGTACTTC.

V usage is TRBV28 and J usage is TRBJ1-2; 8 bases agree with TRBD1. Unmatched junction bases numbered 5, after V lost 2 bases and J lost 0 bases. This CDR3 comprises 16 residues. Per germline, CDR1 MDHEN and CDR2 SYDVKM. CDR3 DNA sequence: TGTGCCAGCAGTTTACCCTGGACAGGGTCTAACTATGGCTACACCTTC. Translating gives CASSLPWTGSNYGYTF.

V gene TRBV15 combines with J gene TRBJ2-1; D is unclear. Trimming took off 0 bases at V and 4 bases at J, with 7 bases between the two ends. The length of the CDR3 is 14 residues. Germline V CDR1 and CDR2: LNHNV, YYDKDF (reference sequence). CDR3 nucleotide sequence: TGTGCCACCAGCAGAGACGACGGATACAATGAGCAGTTCTTC. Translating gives CATSRDDGYNEQFF.

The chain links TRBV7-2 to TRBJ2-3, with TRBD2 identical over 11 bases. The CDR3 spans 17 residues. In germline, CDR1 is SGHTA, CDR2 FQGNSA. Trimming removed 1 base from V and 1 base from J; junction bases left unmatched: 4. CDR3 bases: TGTGCCAGCAGCTTAGGCCAACTAGCGGGGGGCACAGATACGCAGTATTTT. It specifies CASSLGQLAGGTDTQYF.

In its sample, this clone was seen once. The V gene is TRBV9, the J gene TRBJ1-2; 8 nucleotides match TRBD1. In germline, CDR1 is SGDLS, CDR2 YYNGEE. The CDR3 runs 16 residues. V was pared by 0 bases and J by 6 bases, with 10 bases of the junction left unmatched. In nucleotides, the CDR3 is TGTGCCAGCAGCGTAGACCGCGACAGGGGCCAGGATGGCTACACCTTC. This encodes CASSVDRDRGQDGYTF.

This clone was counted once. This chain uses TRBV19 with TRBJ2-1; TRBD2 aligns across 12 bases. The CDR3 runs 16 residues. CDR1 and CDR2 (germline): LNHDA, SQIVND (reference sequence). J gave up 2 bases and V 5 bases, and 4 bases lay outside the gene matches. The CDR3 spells CASSARLAGAYNEQFF. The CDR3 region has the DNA TGTGCCAGTAGTGCAAGACTAGCGGGGGCCTACAATGAGCAGTTCTTC.

CDR3 in amino acids: CASSIMLAGELFF. CDR3 DNA sequence: TGTGCCAGTAGTATAATGCTGGCTGGGGAGCTGTTTTTT. The rearrangement links TRBV19 to TRBJ2-2, with D unclear. Germline V lookup: CDR1 LNHDA, CDR2 SQIVND (reference sequence). CDR3 length: 13 residues. Between the trimmed V and J ends, which lost 2 bases and 8 bases, there was a span of 9 bases. The whole variable domain, remainder taken from reference TRBV19 and TRBJ2-2, is DGGITQSPKYLFRKEGQNVTLSCEQNLNHDAMYWYRQDPGQGLRLIYYSQIVNDFQKGDIAEGYSVSREKKESFPLTVTSAQKNPTAFYLCASSIMLAGELFFGEGSRLTVL.

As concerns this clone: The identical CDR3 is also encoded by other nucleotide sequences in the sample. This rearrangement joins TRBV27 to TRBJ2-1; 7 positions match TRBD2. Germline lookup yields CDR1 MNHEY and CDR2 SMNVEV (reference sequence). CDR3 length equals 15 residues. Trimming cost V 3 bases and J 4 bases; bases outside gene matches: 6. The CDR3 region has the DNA TGTGCCAGCAGTTTTCAGGGCGGGGGATACAATGAGCAGTTCTTC. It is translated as CASSFQGGGYNEQFF.

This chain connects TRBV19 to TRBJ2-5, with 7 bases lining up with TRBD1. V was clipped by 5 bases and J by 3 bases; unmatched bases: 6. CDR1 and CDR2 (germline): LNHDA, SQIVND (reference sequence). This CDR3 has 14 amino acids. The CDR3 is CASSSSRGKETQYF. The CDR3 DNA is TGTGCCAGTAGTTCGTCCAGGGGGAAAGAGACCCAGTACTTC.

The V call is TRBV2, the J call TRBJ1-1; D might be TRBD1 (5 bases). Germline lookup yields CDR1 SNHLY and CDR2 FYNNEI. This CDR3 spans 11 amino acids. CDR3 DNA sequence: TGTGCTCAGCAGGGCGGAGGTGAAGCTTTCTTT. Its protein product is CAQQGGGEAFF.

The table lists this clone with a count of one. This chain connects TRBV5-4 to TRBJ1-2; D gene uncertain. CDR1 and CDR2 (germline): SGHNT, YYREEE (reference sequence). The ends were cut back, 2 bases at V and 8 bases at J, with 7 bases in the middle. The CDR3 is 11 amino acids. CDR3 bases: TGTGCCAGCAGCTTATCGGGGGGCTACACCTTC. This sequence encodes CASSLSGGYTF.

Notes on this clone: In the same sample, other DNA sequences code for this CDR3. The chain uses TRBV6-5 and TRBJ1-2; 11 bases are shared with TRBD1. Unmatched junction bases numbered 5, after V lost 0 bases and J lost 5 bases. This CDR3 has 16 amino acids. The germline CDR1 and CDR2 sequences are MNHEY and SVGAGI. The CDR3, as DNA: TGTGCCAGCAGTTACTCGCGGACAGGGGGCGGGTATGGCTACACCTTC. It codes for CASSYSRTGGGYGYTF.

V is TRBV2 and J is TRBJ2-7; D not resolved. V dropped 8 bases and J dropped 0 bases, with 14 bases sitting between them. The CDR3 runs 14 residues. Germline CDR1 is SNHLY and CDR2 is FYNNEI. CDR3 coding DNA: TGTGCCAGCTGTTGTAGGACCGCCTCCTACGAGCAGTACTTC. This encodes CASCCRTASYEQYF.